The T cell receptor (beta chain) under discussion was sequenced for a study of blood T cell repertoires in COVID-19. The overall study: Spain, Italy and the United States supplied samples that represented acute and convalescent COVID-19.

V lost 0 bases and J lost 5; bases outside the gene matches: 15. The length of the CDR3 is 19 residues. Per the germline V gene, CDR1 is LGHDT and CDR2 is YNNKEL (reference sequence). Data came from immunoSEQ multiplex PCR; TCRdb stores just in-frame clones and leaves some out. The table shows roughly 180,000 clones, with about four fifths occurring only once. Only one count was recorded for this clone. Sequenced: peripheral blood. The genes are TRBV3-1 (or the pseudogene TRBV3-2) and TRBJ1-1, with 10 bases fitting TRBD1. This clonotype was sampled from a human donor in a cohort sampled during active COVID-19. In DNA, the CDR3 is TGTGCCAGCAGCCAAGAGGCCCGAGGGTTGTTGGGACAGGGGACTGAAGCTTTCTTT. Amino acids: CASSQEARGLLGQGTEAFF.